The entry that follows covers one T cell receptor (beta chain) sequence. Sequencing was performed with immunoSEQ multiplex PCR; in TCRdb, only in-frame clones are kept and a portion is missing. The sample records roughly 90,000 clones, just under 95% being singletons. CDR1 and CDR2 from the germline V gene are SGDLS and YYNGEE. This CDR3 is built from 13 residues. The germline V and J ends were trimmed by 0 bases and 10 bases, with 8 bases remaining between them. The data are from a study of T cell changes during pregnancy in multiple sclerosis. This chain uses TRBV9 with TRBJ1-6, with unresolved D. The sequence was collected from a female donor with multiple sclerosis, enrolled in a pregnancy study. The material sequenced was peripheral blood, taken in the first trimester of pregnancy. The CDR3 is CASSVVTESPLHF. Here the CDR3 DNA reads TGTGCCAGCAGCGTAGTTACGGAGTCACCCCTCCACTTT.